Each of the 27 T cell receptor beta chains below was sequenced from the same sample in a study of blood T cell repertoires in COVID-19. Data came from immunoSEQ multiplex PCR; TCRdb stores just in-frame clones and leaves some out. Of 100,000 to 150,000 clones in the sample, about four fifths are singletons; the top ten hold 9.5% to 10%. Sequenced input: peripheral blood. These receptors were obtained from a man between 35 and 55 years old with active or convalescent COVID-19.

The rearrangement uses TRBV19 and TRBJ1-5, with a possible D match to TRBD1 (6 bases). The CDR3 has 12 residues. Germline CDR1 is LNHDA and CDR2 is SQIVND (reference sequence). Trimming cost V 3 bases and J 11 bases, with 11 bases left between them. CDR3: CASSIGGAAQHF. The CDR3 DNA reads TGTGCCAGTAGTATTGGGGGGGCAGCCCAGCATTTT. Complete variable domain (other parts from reference TRBV19 and TRBJ1-5): DGGITQSPKYLFRKEGQNVTLSCEQNLNHDAMYWYRQDPGQGLRLIYYSQIVNDFQKGDIAEGYSVSREKKESFPLTVTSAQKNPTAFYLCASSIGGAAQHFGDGTRLSIL.

This clone turned up a few times. The rearrangement joins TRBV5-1 to TRBJ2-5; 7 nucleotides align to TRBD1. The CDR3 totals 15 residues. The ends lost 0 bases at V and 5 bases at J; junction bases unmatched: 7. The germline gives CDR1 SGHRS, CDR2 YFSETQ. As DNA, the CDR3 is TGCGCCAGCAGCTTGGGACAGGGCGGTCGGGAGACCCAGTACTTC. Translation gives CASSLGQGGRETQYF.

The CDR3: CASSTSEGGSYNEQFF. Written as DNA, the CDR3 is TGTGCCAGTAGCACTAGCGAAGGGGGCTCCTACAATGAGCAGTTCTTC. V gene TRBV19 combines with J gene TRBJ2-1, with D perhaps TRBD2 (7 bases). CDR1 and CDR2 from the germline V gene are LNHDA and SQIVND (reference sequence). Trimming pared 6 bases from V and 0 bases from J, leaving 15 bases between. This CDR3 region has 16 residues.

V is TRBV14 and J is TRBJ2-7, with D unclear. Germline CDR1 is SGHDN and CDR2 is FVKESK. The CDR3 totals 13 residues. The V end was cut by 0 bases, the J end by 7 bases, with 10 bases between. For the CDR3, the DNA is TGTGCCAGCAGCCAAGAGGTGGGCTGGGAGCAGTACTTC. This sequence encodes CASSQEVGWEQYF.

The chain employs TRBV14 and TRBJ2-6; D uncertain. Trimming took 4 bases from V and 0 from J, leaving 4 bases between them. Germline V gene data show CDR1 as SGHDN and CDR2 as FVKESK. The CDR3 runs to 14 residues. The CDR3 region is CASSRASGANVLTF. In nucleotides, the CDR3 is TGTGCCAGCAGCCGGGCCTCTGGGGCCAACGTCCTGACTTTC.

This sequence joins TRBV7-9 and TRBJ2-7; tentatively, D is TRBD1 (5 bases). Germline loops: CDR1 SEHNR, CDR2 FQNEAQ (reference sequence). This CDR3 comprises 13 residues. V was shortened by 0 bases and J by 5 bases, with 8 bases between the two germline ends. The CDR3 loop is CASSLARVDEQYF. CDR3 nucleotides: TGTGCCAGCAGCTTAGCCAGGGTCGACGAGCAGTACTTC. Using reference TRBV7-9 and TRBJ2-7 for the parts outside the CDR3, the full variable domain is DTGVSQNPRHKITKRGQNVTFRCDPISEHNRLYWYRQTLGQGPEFLTYFQNEAQLEKSRLLSDRFSAERPKGSFSTLEIQRTEQGDSAMYLCASSLARVDEQYFGPGTRLTVT.

The chain couples TRBV30 to TRBJ2-3, with 8 bases matching TRBD2. Germline V gene lookup returns CDR1 GTSNPN and CDR2 SVGIG (reference sequence). The J segment lost 5 bases and the V segment lost 2 bases, leaving 6 bases of the junction unmatched. CDR3 size: 14 residues. The chain's CDR3 is CAWSKAGGGDTQYF. CDR3 nucleotides: TGTGCCTGGAGTAAGGCGGGGGGTGGAGATACGCAGTATTTT.

This chain connects TRBV7-2 to TRBJ2-5; D possibly corresponds to TRBD1 (5 bases). Germline lookup yields CDR1 SGHTA and CDR2 FQGNSA. V was clipped by 2 bases and J by 5 bases, with 9 bases between them. This CDR3 spans 13 amino acids. The CDR3 coding sequence is TGTGCCAGCAGCTTAAATCCAGGGGAGACCCAGTACTTC. Amino acid sequence: CASSLNPGETQYF.

Concerning this clone: Other DNA sequences in this sample translate to the same CDR3. The rearrangement joins TRBV2 to TRBJ2-5, with D maybe TRBD2 (6 bases). The germline V and J ends were trimmed by 2 bases and 1 base, with 8 bases remaining between them. The germline V gene has CDR1 SNHLY and CDR2 FYNNEI. This CDR3 has 14 residues. This CDR3 reads CASSERRVQETQYF. The CDR3 nucleotides are TGTGCCAGCAGTGAAAGGAGGGTCCAAGAGACCCAGTACTTC.

The CDR3, as DNA: TGTGCCAGCAGTGATTTGAGCGGGGCGGGCACCGGGGAGCTGTTTTTT. Translated, it gives CASSDLSGAGTGELFF. This chain connects TRBV2 to TRBJ2-2; TRBD2 aligns across 7 bases. Germline-derived CDR1 and CDR2 are SNHLY and FYNNEI. The V and J ends lost 3 bases and 4 bases, in that order; junction bases with no gene match: 8. The CDR3 runs to 16 residues. Based on the CDR3 plus reference TRBV2 and TRBJ2-2, the full variable domain is EPEVTQTPSHQVTQMGQEVILRCVPISNHLYFYWYRQILGQKVEFLVSFYNNEISEKSEIFDDQFSVERPDGSNFTLKIRSTKLEDSAMYFCASSDLSGAGTGELFFGEGSRLTVL.

This clone was seen once. V usage is TRBV30 and J usage is TRBJ1-1; D uncertain. Germline assignment: CDR1 GTSNPN and CDR2 SVGIG (reference sequence). The CDR3 has 13 residues. Trimming stripped 4 bases from V and 4 bases from J, with 13 bases between. The CDR3 region is CAWNDLPSTEAFF. For the CDR3, the DNA is TGTGCCTGGAACGATCTCCCGAGCACTGAAGCTTTCTTT.

The rearrangement links TRBV3-1 (or the pseudogene TRBV3-2) to TRBJ1-1, with 8 bases that match TRBD1. With V trimmed by 5 bases and J by 4 bases, 9 bases remained unmatched. CDR1 and CDR2 from the germline V gene are LGHDT and YNNKEL (reference sequence). CDR3 size: 15 residues. CDR3 residues: CASSSPGQGITEAFF. The DNA of the CDR3 is TGTGCCAGCAGCTCTCCAGGACAGGGAATCACTGAAGCTTTCTTT.

This clone has just one count. The J gene is TRBJ2-7, the V gene TRBV12-5, with 7 nucleotides matching TRBD2. V lost 5 bases, J lost 2 bases, and 18 bases stayed unmatched. Germline CDR1 is LGHNT and CDR2 is FRNRAP. The CDR3 is 18 residues long. DNA of the CDR3: TGTGCTAGTGGTCTCCGACGTCCGGGGGATGCGGGGGCCTACGAGCAGTACTTC. It yields the protein CASGLRRPGDAGAYEQYF.

This clone was counted ten times or more. V gene TRBV7-2 combines with J gene TRBJ2-2, with D possibly matching TRBD2 (7 bases). V dropped 4 bases and J dropped 6 bases, with 15 bases sitting between them. The CDR3 covers 15 residues. From germline, CDR1 is SGHTA and CDR2 FQGNSA. Here the CDR3 DNA reads TGTGCCAGCAGCTGGACAGCGGGGCCTTCCGGGGAGCTGTTTTTT. This gives the protein CASSWTAGPSGELFF.

This sequence joins TRBV24-1 and TRBJ2-2; TRBD2 agrees at 10 bases. The ends lost 3 bases at V and 6 bases at J; junction bases unmatched: 12. The CDR3 extends over 18 amino acids. Germline CDR1 reads KGHDR; CDR2 reads SFDVKD. CDR3: CATSDPRGGSGGPGELFF. CDR3 coding DNA: TGTGCCACCAGTGATCCCCGTGGTGGTAGCGGGGGGCCCGGGGAGCTGTTTTTT.

This rearrangement joins TRBV27 to TRBJ2-4, with TRBD1 as a possible D gene (6 bases). The CDR3 loop spans 14 amino acids. The germline V and J ends were trimmed by 5 bases and 3 bases, with 11 bases remaining between them. Germline V gene sequence: CDR1 MNHEY, CDR2 SMNVEV (reference sequence). CDR3 DNA sequence: TGTGCCAGCAGTACAGCAGGGGACAAAAACATTCAGTACTTC. Its translation: CASSTAGDKNIQYF.

V and J are TRBV14 and TRBJ2-7; 7 bases match TRBD2. The CDR3 totals 15 residues. Germline V gene sequence: CDR1 SGHDN, CDR2 FVKESK. The trim removed 2 bases at V and 5 bases at J, leaving 9 bases unmatched. CDR3 in DNA: TGTGCCAGCAGCCAACAGCGGGGCAGGGTCGACGAGCAGTACTTC. Amino acids: CASSQQRGRVDEQYF.

The rearrangement uses TRBV5-4 and TRBJ1-3; TRBD1 agrees at 8 bases. Germline loops: CDR1 SGHNT, CDR2 YYREEE (reference sequence). The CDR3 covers 18 residues. With V trimmed by 4 bases and J by 7 bases, 19 bases remained unmatched. As DNA, the CDR3 is TGTGCCAGCAGCCGTGGGGGTTCCGGGACAGGTGGATCCAACACCATATATTTT. This translates into CASSRGGSGTGGSNTIYF.

The rearrangement joins TRBV5-1 to TRBJ2-5; D may be TRBD1 (5 bases). This CDR3 comprises 15 residues. V lost 3 bases to trimming and J lost 5 bases, with 17 bases between them. Germline lookup yields CDR1 SGHRS and CDR2 YFSETQ. In nucleotides, the CDR3 is TGCGCCAGCAGCTCAGGACAAGGGGCGTTGGAGACCCAGTACTTC. Its translation: CASSSGQGALETQYF.

V is TRBV12-3 or TRBV12-4 and J is TRBJ2-7, with TRBD1 matching over 11 bases. Losses at the gene ends were 5 bases for V and 5 bases for J; bases not matched to a gene: 2. The CDR3 runs to 13 residues. CDR3 amino acids: CASSGQGAHEQYF. The CDR3 DNA sequence: TGTGCCAGCAGTGGACAGGGGGCCCACGAGCAGTACTTC.

The chain has TRBV7-7 and TRBJ2-7; tentative D call: TRBD2 (5 bases). From germline, CDR1 is SSHAT and CDR2 FNYEAQ (reference sequence). There are 15 residues in the CDR3. V was cut by 3 bases and J by 5 bases, with 17 bases left in between. CDR3 in amino acids: CASSLMPGPGDEQYF. The CDR3 nucleotides are TGTGCCAGCAGCTTGATGCCGGGTCCCGGGGACGAGCAGTACTTC.

The chain uses TRBV5-1 and TRBJ2-5; tentatively, D is TRBD2 (5 bases). V was shortened by 0 bases and J by 5 bases, with 8 bases between the two germline ends. Germline CDR1 is SGHRS and CDR2 is YFSETQ. CDR3 length equals 13 residues. CDR3: CASSLVGSETQYF. As DNA, the CDR3 is TGCGCCAGCAGCTTGGTGGGGAGCGAGACCCAGTACTTC.

There are a few counts of this clone. J is TRBJ2-3 and V is TRBV11-2; 7 positions match TRBD2. The CDR3 extends over 14 amino acids. V lost 8 bases, J lost 4 bases, and 9 bases stayed unmatched. The germline CDR1 and CDR2 sequences are SGHAT and FQNNGV. This CDR3 reads CASGMSGAADTQYF. CDR3 nucleotides: TGTGCCAGCGGGATGAGCGGGGCGGCAGATACGCAGTATTTT.

This clone turned up a few times. This chain joins TRBV27 and TRBJ1-5; D uncertain. Germline CDR1 MNHEY, CDR2 SMNVEV (reference sequence). The CDR3 is made up of 14 amino acids. V gave up 3 bases and J gave up 3 bases, with 9 bases separating them. Written as DNA, the CDR3 is TGTGCCAGCAGTTTCGGTCTTATCAATCAGCCCCAGCATTTT. This translates into CASSFGLINQPQHF.

The chain carries TRBV3-1 (or the pseudogene TRBV3-2) and TRBJ2-3; 10 bases map to TRBD2. After removal of 4 bases from V and 5 bases from J, the junction contained 3 bases not matched to a gene. Per germline, CDR1 LGHDT and CDR2 YNNKEL (reference sequence). This CDR3 has 14 residues. The DNA of the CDR3 is TGTGCCAGCAGCCGTAGCGGGGGGATAGATACGCAGTATTTT. Translating it yields CASSRSGGIDTQYF.

The sample holds many counts of this clone. V usage is TRBV2 and J usage is TRBJ2-5; D is unresolved. Germline assignment: CDR1 SNHLY and CDR2 FYNNEI. V was pared by 6 bases and J by 3 bases, with 11 bases between. There are 13 residues in the CDR3. CDR3 nucleotide sequence: TGTGCCAGCAGATCCTACCGGGAAGAGACCCAGTACTTC. This gives the protein CASRSYREETQYF.

This clone is a singleton in its sample. V and J are TRBV4-2 and TRBJ2-1; no firm D call. Trimming cost V 4 bases and J 7 bases, with 11 bases left between them. The CDR3 totals 13 residues. The germline V gene encodes CDR1 LGHNA and CDR2 YNFKEQ. CDR3 coding DNA: TGTGCCAGCAGCCTCGGTAGTGGTAATGAGCAGTTCTTC. Amino acids: CASSLGSGNEQFF.